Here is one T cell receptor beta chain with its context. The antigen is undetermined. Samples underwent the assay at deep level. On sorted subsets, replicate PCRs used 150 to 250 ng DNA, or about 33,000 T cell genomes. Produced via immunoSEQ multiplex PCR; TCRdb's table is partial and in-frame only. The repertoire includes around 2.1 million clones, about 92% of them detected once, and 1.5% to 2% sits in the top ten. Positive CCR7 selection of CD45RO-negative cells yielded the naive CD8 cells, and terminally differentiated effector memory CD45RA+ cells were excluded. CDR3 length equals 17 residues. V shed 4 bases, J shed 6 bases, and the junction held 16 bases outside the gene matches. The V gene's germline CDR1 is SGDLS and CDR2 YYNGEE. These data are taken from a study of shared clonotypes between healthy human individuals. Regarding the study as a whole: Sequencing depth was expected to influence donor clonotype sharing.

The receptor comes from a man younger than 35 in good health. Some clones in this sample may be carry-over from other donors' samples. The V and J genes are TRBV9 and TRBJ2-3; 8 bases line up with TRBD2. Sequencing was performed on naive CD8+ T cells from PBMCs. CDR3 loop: CASSHTTSGLGGDTQYF. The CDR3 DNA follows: TGTGCCAGCAGCCACACTACTAGCGGCCTAGGGGGGGATACGCAGTATTTT.